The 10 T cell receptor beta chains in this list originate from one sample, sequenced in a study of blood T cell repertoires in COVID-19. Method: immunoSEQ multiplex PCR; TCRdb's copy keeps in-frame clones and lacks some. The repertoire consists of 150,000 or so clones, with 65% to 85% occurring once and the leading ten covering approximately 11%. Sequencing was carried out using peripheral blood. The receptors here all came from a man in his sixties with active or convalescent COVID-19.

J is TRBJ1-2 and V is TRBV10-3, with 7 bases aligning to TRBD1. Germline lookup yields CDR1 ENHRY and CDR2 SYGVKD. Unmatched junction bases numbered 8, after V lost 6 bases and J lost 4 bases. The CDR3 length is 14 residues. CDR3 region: CAIRPGQIPYGYTF. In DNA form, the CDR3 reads TGTGCCATCAGACCGGGACAGATCCCCTATGGCTACACCTTC.

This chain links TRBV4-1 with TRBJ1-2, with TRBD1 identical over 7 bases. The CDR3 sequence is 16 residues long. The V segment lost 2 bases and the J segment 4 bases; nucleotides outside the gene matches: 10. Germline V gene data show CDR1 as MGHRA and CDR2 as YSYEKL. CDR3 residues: CASSQPRQGVSYGYTF. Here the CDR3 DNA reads TGCGCCAGCAGCCAACCAAGACAGGGAGTATCCTATGGCTACACCTTC.

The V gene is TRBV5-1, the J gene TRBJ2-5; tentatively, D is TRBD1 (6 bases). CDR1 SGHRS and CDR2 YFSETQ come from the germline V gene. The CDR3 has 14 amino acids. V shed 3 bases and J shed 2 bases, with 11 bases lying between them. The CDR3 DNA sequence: TGCGCCAGCAGCTCCGGGACACCGCAAGAGACCCAGTACTTC. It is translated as CASSSGTPQETQYF.

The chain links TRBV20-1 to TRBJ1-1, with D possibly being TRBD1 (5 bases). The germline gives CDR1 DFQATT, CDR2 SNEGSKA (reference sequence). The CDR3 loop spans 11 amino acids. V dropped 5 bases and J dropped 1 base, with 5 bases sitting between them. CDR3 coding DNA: TGCAGTGCTGACAGGAACACTGAAGCTTTCTTT. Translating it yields CSADRNTEAFF.

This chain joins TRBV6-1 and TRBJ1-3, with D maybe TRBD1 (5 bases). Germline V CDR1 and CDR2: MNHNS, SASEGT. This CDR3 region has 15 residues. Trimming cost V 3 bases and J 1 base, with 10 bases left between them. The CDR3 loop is CASSDDSRSGNTIYF. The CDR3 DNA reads TGTGCCAGCAGTGATGACAGTCGTTCTGGAAACACCATATATTTT.

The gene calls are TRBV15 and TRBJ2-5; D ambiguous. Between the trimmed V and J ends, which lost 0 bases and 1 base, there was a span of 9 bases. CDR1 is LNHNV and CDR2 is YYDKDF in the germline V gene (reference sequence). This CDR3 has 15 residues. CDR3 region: CATSRDRISQETQYF. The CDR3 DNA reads TGTGCCACCAGCAGAGATCGCATTAGCCAAGAGACCCAGTACTTC.

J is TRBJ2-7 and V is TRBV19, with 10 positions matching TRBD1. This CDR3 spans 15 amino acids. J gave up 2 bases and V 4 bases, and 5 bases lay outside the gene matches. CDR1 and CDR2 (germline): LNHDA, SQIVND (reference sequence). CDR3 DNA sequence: TGTGCCAGTAGTACCATGGACAGGGGGGCCTACGAGCAGTACTTC. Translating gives CASSTMDRGAYEQYF.

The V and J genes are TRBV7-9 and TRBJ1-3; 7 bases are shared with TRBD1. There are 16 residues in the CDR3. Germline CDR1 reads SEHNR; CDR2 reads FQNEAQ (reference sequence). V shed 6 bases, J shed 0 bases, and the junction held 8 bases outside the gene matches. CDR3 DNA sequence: TGTGCCAGCAGACCCGAAGACAGGGACTCTGGAAACACCATATATTTT. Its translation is CASRPEDRDSGNTIYF.

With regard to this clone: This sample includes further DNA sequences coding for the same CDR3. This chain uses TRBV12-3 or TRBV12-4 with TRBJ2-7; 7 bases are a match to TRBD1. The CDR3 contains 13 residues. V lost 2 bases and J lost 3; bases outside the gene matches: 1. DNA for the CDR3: TGTGCCAGCAGTTTACAGGGGGACTACGAGCAGTACTTC. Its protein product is CASSLQGDYEQYF.

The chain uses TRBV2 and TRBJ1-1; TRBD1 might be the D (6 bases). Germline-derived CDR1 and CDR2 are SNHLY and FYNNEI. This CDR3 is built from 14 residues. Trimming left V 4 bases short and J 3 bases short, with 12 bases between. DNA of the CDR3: TGTGCCAGCAGTGTATGGGGGCCCGACACTGAAGCTTTCTTT. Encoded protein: CASSVWGPDTEAFF.